A selection of T cell receptor beta chains follows, all from one sample in a study of blood T cell dynamics during melanoma immunotherapy. This table comes from immunoSEQ multiplex PCR, and its TCRdb copy is limited to in-frame clones, with some not included. The profile shows under 200 clones, about 93% of them singletons. Here the sequenced sample was naive CD8+ T cells from blood, taken from a patient treated with checkpoint blockade. Receptor source: a human donor with melanoma. CDR3s include the opening cysteine and the closing phenylalanine or tryptophan. Each record gives: J gene, CDR3 length, V gene, D gene, CDR3 DNA, CDR3 protein. D genes are given only for firm matches.

j_gene: TRBJ2-1; len: 12; v_gene: TRBV28; d_gene: TRBD1; CDR3nt: TGTGCCACGGGACAGGGTGGGAATGAGCAGTTCTTC; CDR3aa: CATGQGGNEQFF
j_gene: TRBJ1-5; len: 15; v_gene: TRBV5-1; d_gene: -; CDR3nt: TGCGCCAGCAGCTTGGAGTCAGGGGTTCATCAGCCCCAGCATTTT; CDR3aa: CASSLESGVHQPQHF
j_gene: TRBJ1-3; len: 13; v_gene: TRBV4-1; d_gene: -; CDR3nt: TGCGCCAGCAGCCAAGTCGGAGGAAACACCATATATTTT; CDR3aa: CASSQVGGNTIYF